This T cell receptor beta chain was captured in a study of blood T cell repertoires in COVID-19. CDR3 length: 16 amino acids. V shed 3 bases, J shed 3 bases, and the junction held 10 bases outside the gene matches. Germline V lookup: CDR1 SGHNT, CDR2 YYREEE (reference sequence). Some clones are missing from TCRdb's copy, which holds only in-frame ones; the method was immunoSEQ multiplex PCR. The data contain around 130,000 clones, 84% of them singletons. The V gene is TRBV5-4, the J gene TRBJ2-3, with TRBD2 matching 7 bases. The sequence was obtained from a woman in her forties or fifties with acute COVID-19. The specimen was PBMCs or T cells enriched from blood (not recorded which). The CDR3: CASSWRSLAETDTQYF. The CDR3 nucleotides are TGTGCCAGCAGCTGGCGGTCTCTAGCGGAAACAGATACGCAGTATTTT.